This is a list of T cell receptor beta chains from one sample in a study of Ad26.COV2.S vaccination and SARS-CoV-2 variants. Produced via immunoSEQ multiplex PCR; TCRdb's table is partial and in-frame only. The profile shows under 550,000 clones, 85% to 90% of them singletons. The sample consisted of peripheral blood, taken in a trial of Ad26.COV2.S vaccine versus placebo. Receptors originate from a person between 18 and 65 years old who received the Ad26.COV2.S COVID-19 vaccine or a placebo. CDR3s include the opening cysteine and the closing phenylalanine or tryptophan. D genes are given only for firm matches. Clone size, where shown, is once, few, many, or a class for clones that have expanded.

abundance	d_gene	v_gene	j_gene	CDR3aa	CDR3nt
.	.	TRBV19	TRBJ2-7	CASSMGWGQDIYEQYF	TGTGCCAGTAGTATGGGGTGGGGTCAGGACATCTACGAGCAGTACTTC
.	.	TRBV5-4	TRBJ2-6	CASSPTQYNTGANVLTF	TGTGCCAGCAGCCCTACCCAATACAATACTGGGGCCAACGTCCTGACTTTC
.	.	TRBV28	TRBJ2-7	CASSLPGFPYEQYF	TGTGCCAGCAGTTTACCAGGCTTTCCCTACGAGCAGTACTTC
.	TRBD1	TRBV28	TRBJ1-4	CASSLRGTERTNEKLFF	TGTGCCAGCAGTTTAAGAGGGACAGAGCGAACTAATGAAAAACTGTTTTTT
few	.	TRBV7-3	TRBJ1-1	CASSLDKNTEAFF	TGTGCCAGCAGCTTAGACAAGAACACTGAAGCTTTCTTT
.	TRBD1	TRBV24-1	TRBJ2-7	CATSDSGTGNREQYF	TGTGCCACCAGTGACTCCGGGACAGGGAACAGGGAGCAGTACTTC
once	.	TRBV2	TRBJ1-2	CASSENFIQIYGYTF	TGTGCCAGCAGTGAAAATTTTATACAAATTTATGGCTACACCTTC
.	.	TRBV5-8	TRBJ1-3	CASSSGIYGNTIYF	TGTGCCAGCAGCTCAGGGATATATGGAAACACCATATATTTT
.	TRBD2	TRBV5-1	TRBJ2-1	CASSLVGLAYNEQFF	TGCGCCAGCAGCTTGGTGGGACTAGCCTACAATGAGCAGTTCTTC
.	.	TRBV5-8	TRBJ1-2	CASSLVYVRTDGYTF	TGTGCCAGCAGCTTGGTTTACGTCCGGACGGATGGCTACACCTTC
.	.	TRBV19	TRBJ1-3	CASSIINYSGNTIYF	TGTGCCAGTAGTATAATAAATTACTCTGGAAACACCATATATTTT
few	TRBD1	TRBV5-6	TRBJ2-7	CASSLLGQGDNEQYF	TGTGCCAGCAGCTTGCTAGGACAGGGGGATAACGAGCAGTACTTC
.	.	TRBV25-1	TRBJ2-5	CASSADREYQETQYF	TGTGCCAGCAGTGCTGACCGCGAGTACCAAGAGACCCAGTACTTC
once	.	TRBV19	TRBJ2-2	CASSIRPHTGELFF	TGTGCCAGTAGTATCAGGCCCCATACCGGGGAGCTGTTTTTT
.	.	TRBV7-8	TRBJ1-3	CASTGAGGNTIYF	TGTGCCAGCACGGGGGCGGGAGGAAACACCATATATTTT
.	.	TRBV6-2/TRBV6-3	TRBJ1-5	CASSSQGYSNQPQHF	TGTGCCAGCAGTTCCCAGGGTTATAGCAATCAGCCCCAGCATTTT
once	.	TRBV3-1/TRBV3-2	TRBJ1-2	CASSPPGSYYGYTF	TGTGCCAGCAGCCCCCCCGGGTCTTATTATGGCTACACCTTC
.	.	TRBV7-2	TRBJ1-1	CASSTTYSTEAFF	TGTGCCAGCAGCACAACATACAGCACTGAAGCTTTCTTT
.	.	TRBV5-1	TRBJ2-3	CASSLEGRENTDTQYF	TGCGCCAGCAGCTTGGAGGGCAGGGAAAACACAGATACGCAGTATTTT
few	.	TRBV2	TRBJ2-5	CASSEYGGRETQYF	TGTGCCAGCAGTGAATATGGGGGGCGGGAGACCCAGTACTTC
.	.	TRBV6-5	TRBJ1-1	CASSPQGYTEAFF	TGTGCCAGCAGTCCCCAGGGTTACACTGAAGCTTTCTTT
.	TRBD1	TRBV9	TRBJ2-1	CASSAMGSDRARILDNEQFF	TGTGCCAGCAGCGCTATGGGATCTGACAGGGCGCGAATCCTTGACAATGAGCAGTTCTTC
.	.	TRBV19	TRBJ1-5	CASSIDEGWLSNQPQHF	TGTGCCAGTAGTATAGATGAGGGGTGGTTAAGCAATCAGCCCCAGCATTTT
.	.	TRBV4-3	TRBJ1-4	CASSQERHNEKLFF	TGCGCCAGCAGCCAAGAGAGGCATAATGAAAAACTGTTTTTT
.	TRBD2	TRBV5-4	TRBJ2-7	CASSSGLAGQEQYF	TGTGCCAGCAGCTCCGGACTAGCGGGCCAGGAGCAGTACTTC
.	.	TRBV6-5	TRBJ1-1	CASSPTFGTEAFF	TGTGCCAGCAGCCCCACGTTTGGCACTGAAGCTTTCTTT
.	.	TRBV5-1	TRBJ1-1	CASSPRVTMNTEAFF	TGCGCCAGCAGCCCCAGAGTTACCATGAACACTGAAGCTTTCTTT
.	.	TRBV30	TRBJ1-3	CAGDGRTSGNTIYF	TGTGCCGGAGATGGGCGTACCTCTGGAAACACCATATATTTT
.	TRBD1	TRBV4-1	TRBJ2-7	CASSQNRGYEQYF	TGCGCCAGCAGCCAAAACAGGGGCTACGAGCAGTACTTC
once	.	TRBV11-2	TRBJ2-7	CASSFIGGAYEQYF	TGTGCCAGCAGCTTTATAGGGGGGGCCTACGAGCAGTACTTC
.	.	TRBV28	TRBJ2-7	CASSPTRTMYEQYF	TGTGCCAGCAGTCCTACCAGGACCATGTACGAGCAGTACTTC
.	.	TRBV11-2	TRBJ2-3	CASSLENTQYF	TGTGCCAGCAGCTTAGAGAATACGCAGTATTTT
.	.	TRBV7-3	TRBJ2-1	CASSSRKGFGYNEQFF	TGTGCCAGCAGCTCCCGCAAGGGGTTCGGTTACAATGAGCAGTTCTTC
.	.	TRBV18	TRBJ2-1	CASSPTAPTYNEQFF	TGTGCCAGCTCACCAACAGCCCCCACCTACAATGAGCAGTTCTTC
.	TRBD1	TRBV28	TRBJ1-6	CASSPGTGVSPLHF	TGTGCCAGCAGTCCCGGGACAGGGGTTTCACCCCTCCACTTT
.	.	TRBV9	TRBJ2-1	CASSVSSAGNEQFF	TGTGCCAGCAGCGTAAGCTCAGCCGGGAATGAGCAGTTCTTC
.	.	TRBV6-5	TRBJ2-7	CASSYTKRTRAAEQYF	TGTGCCAGCAGTTACACTAAACGGACACGGGCCGCGGAGCAGTACTTC
.	.	TRBV11-2	TRBJ1-1	CASSLGGWGGRLGTEAFF	TGTGCCAGCAGCTTAGGCGGCTGGGGGGGTCGGTTGGGCACTGAAGCTTTCTTT
.	.	TRBV6-2/TRBV6-3	TRBJ1-3	CASSYTSGNTIYF	TGTGCCAGCAGTTACACCTCTGGAAACACCATATATTTT
.	.	TRBV9	TRBJ1-1	CASSVAPGNTEAFF	TGTGCCAGCAGCGTAGCGCCTGGGAACACTGAAGCTTTCTTT
.	.	TRBV6-5	TRBJ2-2	CASKNGRTNTGELFF	TGTGCCAGCAAAAACGGACGGACGAACACCGGGGAGCTGTTTTTT
.	TRBD1	TRBV19	TRBJ2-5	CASSGTGQETQYF	TGTGCCAGTAGTGGGACAGGGCAAGAGACCCAGTACTTC
.	.	TRBV5-6	TRBJ2-3	CASSGGRGTDTQYF	TGTGCCAGCAGCGGGGGGCGGGGCACAGATACGCAGTATTTT
.	.	TRBV12-3/TRBV12-4	TRBJ2-1	CASSFIDNEQFF	TGTGCCAGCAGTTTTATAGACAATGAGCAGTTCTTC
.	TRBD2	TRBV9	TRBJ2-7	CASSVAGGSSYEQYF	TGTGCCAGCAGCGTAGCCGGGGGGAGCTCCTACGAGCAGTACTTC
.	.	TRBV5-1	TRBJ2-1	CASSHRAGTLEGYNEQFF	TGCGCCAGCAGTCATCGGGCAGGAACTCTAGAGGGATACAATGAGCAGTTCTTC
.	.	TRBV5-4	TRBJ2-7	CASSLSRDRSYEQYF	TGTGCCAGCAGCTTGTCGCGGGACCGAAGCTACGAGCAGTACTTC
.	TRBD1	TRBV10-3	TRBJ1-5	CAISDGQGVQPQHF	TGTGCCATCAGTGACGGGCAGGGGGTTCAGCCCCAGCATTTT
.	TRBD2	TRBV4-3	TRBJ2-2	CASSQDWASGNTGELFF	TGCGCCAGCAGCCAAGATTGGGCTAGCGGAAACACCGGGGAGCTGTTTTTT
.	TRBD1	TRBV4-3	TRBJ2-3	CASSHRDRVPDTQYF	TGCGCCAGCAGCCACAGGGACAGGGTGCCAGATACGCAGTATTTT
.	.	TRBV5-8	TRBJ1-1	CASSFDPGTEAFF	TGTGCCAGCAGCTTCGACCCTGGGACTGAAGCTTTCTTT
.	TRBD1	TRBV4-2	TRBJ1-2	CASSPLGRTGPDYGYTF	TGTGCCAGCAGCCCGCTCGGGCGGACAGGGCCCGACTATGGCTACACCTTC
.	TRBD1	TRBV6-6	TRBJ2-7	CASSRFRDRKYPSHEQYF	TGTGCCAGCAGCCGATTCCGGGACAGAAAGTATCCCTCCCACGAGCAGTACTTC
.	.	TRBV11-2	TRBJ2-7	CASSLQTTYEQYF	TGTGCCAGCAGCTTGCAGACTACCTACGAGCAGTACTTC
once	TRBD2	TRBV24-1	TRBJ2-7	CATSDPGGSSYEQYF	TGTGCCACCAGTGACCCGGGCGGGAGCTCCTACGAGCAGTACTTC